Each of the 11 T cell receptor beta chains below was sequenced from the same sample in a study of metastatic and nonmetastatic thyroid tumors. Thyroid surgery had not been preceded by any treatment in any patient. TCRdb ran MiXCR on the PCR reads. In the table there are some 20,000 clones, 9.5% to 12% of which are singletons. Sequencing used blood. Receptor source: a female donor with papillary thyroid cancer or a benign thyroid nodule (not recorded which). Some clones in this sample may be carry-over from other donors' samples.

The table lists this clone with many counts. The V gene is TRBV27, the J gene TRBJ2-3, with D unclear. Germline CDR1 MNHEY, CDR2 SMNVEV (reference sequence). The CDR3 loop spans 12 amino acids. Trimming left V 5 bases short and J 6 bases short, with 9 bases between. The CDR3 reads CASSPRSDTQYF. CDR3 bases: TGTGCCAGCAGTCCCCGCTCCGATACGCAGTATTTT.

In this sample, this clone turned up many times. The J gene is TRBJ2-7, the V gene TRBV20-1; 7 bases match TRBD2. Trimming cost V 0 bases and J 0 bases; bases outside gene matches: 8. In germline, CDR1 is DFQATT, CDR2 SNEGSKA (reference sequence). The CDR3 is 16 residues long. CDR3 protein: CSARDAGVGTSYEQYF. The CDR3 DNA follows: TGCAGTGCTAGAGATGCGGGGGTCGGAACCTCCTACGAGCAGTACTTC.

Within the sample, this clone is medium-sized. J is TRBJ1-6 and V is TRBV28; D is undetermined. V was cut by 2 bases and J by 5 bases, with 7 bases left in between. The germline gives CDR1 MDHEN, CDR2 SYDVKM. CDR3 size: 14 residues. The CDR3 DNA reads as TGTGCCAGCAGTTTAGGGGTAGATAATTCACCCCTCCACTTT. This codes for CASSLGVDNSPLHF.

Concerning this clone itself: This may come from a read error, since a much larger clone is one base off. The chain uses TRBV7-9 and TRBJ1-1; D gene uncertain. Germline CDR1 SEHNR, CDR2 FQNEAQ (reference sequence). V shed 7 bases and J shed 0 bases, with 6 bases lying between them. This CDR3 has 12 amino acids. This chain's CDR3 is CASIWVNTEAFF. In DNA, the CDR3 is TGTGCCAGCATTTGGGTGAACACTGAAGCTTTCTTT. The full variable domain, with the rest looked up from reference TRBV7-9 and TRBJ1-1, is DTGVSQNPRHKITKRGQNVTFRCDPISEHNRLYWYRQTLGQGPEFLTYFQNEAQLEKSRLLSDRFSAERPKGSFSTLEIQRTEQGDSAMYLCASIWVNTEAFFGQGTRLTVV.

The rearrangement joins TRBV6-1 to TRBJ2-5; 12 bases are shared with TRBD2. Germline assignment: CDR1 MNHNS and CDR2 SASEGT. The CDR3 totals 15 residues. Unmatched junction bases numbered 13, after V lost 5 bases and J lost 12 bases. CDR3 DNA: TGTGCCAGCAGTCACGGACTAGCGGGATTAGAAAACAAGTACTTC. The encoded protein is CASSHGLAGLENKYF.

This clone was detected ten times or more. The rearrangement uses TRBV2 and TRBJ2-7, with a weak D call TRBD2 (7 bases). The V gene's germline CDR1 is SNHLY and CDR2 FYNNEI. The CDR3 sequence is 14 residues long. With 10 bases removed from V and 0 bases from J, the gap between germline ends came to 16 bases. DNA for the CDR3: TGTGCCACCTGTTGGGGGGGCAACTCCTACGAGCAGTACTTC. This gives the protein CATCWGGNSYEQYF.

About this clone itself: Since a much larger clone is just one base distant, this may be a read error. Other DNA sequences of this sample code for an identical CDR3. The chain joins TRBV11-2 to TRBJ2-7, with TRBD2 matching 10 bases. The J segment lost 7 bases and the V segment lost 2 bases, leaving 14 bases of the junction unmatched. The CDR3 spans 17 residues. The germline V gene has CDR1 SGHAT and CDR2 FQNNGV. CDR3 sequence: CASSLLLAGPSVGEQYF. CDR3 sequence (DNA): TGTGCCAGCAGCTTACTACTAGCGGGACCTTCTGTGGGTGAGCAGTACTTC.

This clone was seen many times. The genes are TRBV20-1 and TRBJ1-1; D is perhaps TRBD1 (6 bases). V was pared by 1 base and J by 4 bases, with 13 bases between. This CDR3 spans 14 amino acids. Germline V gene sequence: CDR1 DFQATT, CDR2 SNEGSKA (reference sequence). DNA of the CDR3: TGCAGTGCTAGAGTAATACAGGGTGGCACTGAAGCTTTCTTT. It is translated as CSARVIQGGTEAFF.

With respect to this clone: A read error is possible here, since a much larger clone lies one base away. The gene calls are TRBV5-6 and TRBJ2-1; D not resolved. The CDR3 sequence is 13 residues long. Germline values: CDR1 SGHDT, CDR2 YYEEEE. CDR3 residues: CASSLVSYNDQFF. DNA of the CDR3: TGTGCCAGCAGCTTGGTATCCTACAATGATCAGTTCTTC. Full variable domain (outside the CDR3, taken from reference TRBV5-6 and TRBJ2-1): DAGVTQSPTHLIKTRGQQVTLRCSPKSGHDTVSWYQQALGQGPQFIFQYYEEEERQRGNFPDRFSGHQFPNYSSELNVNALLLGDSALYLCASSLVSYNDQFFGPGTRLTVL.

At least ten counts were recorded for this clone. The chain links TRBV11-1 to TRBJ1-2; 8 bases are shared with TRBD1. From germline, CDR1 is SGHAT and CDR2 FQDESV (reference sequence). The trim removed 8 bases at V and 2 bases at J, leaving 13 bases unmatched. CDR3 length: 16 amino acids. CDR3 protein: CASSRAGGTPNYGYTF. CDR3 DNA: TGTGCCAGCTCCAGGGCAGGGGGCACTCCCAACTATGGCTACACCTTC.

In the case of this clone: A read error may be the cause here, since a much bigger clone is one base away. The chain has TRBV5-6 and TRBJ2-7; perhaps D is TRBD1 or TRBD2 (6 bases each). The CDR3 has 14 residues. Per the germline V gene, CDR1 is SGHDT and CDR2 is YYEEEE. CDR3 sequence (DNA): TGTACCAGCAGCAGAGGGGGGTTCGCTTACGAGCAGTACTTC. Translating gives CTSSRGGFAYEQYF.